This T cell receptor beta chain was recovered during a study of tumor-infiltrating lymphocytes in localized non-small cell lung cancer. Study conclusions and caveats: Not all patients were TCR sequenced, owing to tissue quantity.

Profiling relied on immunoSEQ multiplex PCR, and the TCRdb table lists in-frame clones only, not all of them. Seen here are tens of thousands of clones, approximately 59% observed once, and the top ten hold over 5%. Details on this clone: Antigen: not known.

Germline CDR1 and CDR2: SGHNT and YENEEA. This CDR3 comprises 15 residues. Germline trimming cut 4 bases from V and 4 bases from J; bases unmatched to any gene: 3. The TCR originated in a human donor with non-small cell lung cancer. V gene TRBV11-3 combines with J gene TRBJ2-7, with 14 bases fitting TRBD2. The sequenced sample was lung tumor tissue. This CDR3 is CASSYGTSGSYEQYF. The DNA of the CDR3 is TGTGCCAGCAGCTATGGGACTAGCGGGAGTTACGAGCAGTACTTC.